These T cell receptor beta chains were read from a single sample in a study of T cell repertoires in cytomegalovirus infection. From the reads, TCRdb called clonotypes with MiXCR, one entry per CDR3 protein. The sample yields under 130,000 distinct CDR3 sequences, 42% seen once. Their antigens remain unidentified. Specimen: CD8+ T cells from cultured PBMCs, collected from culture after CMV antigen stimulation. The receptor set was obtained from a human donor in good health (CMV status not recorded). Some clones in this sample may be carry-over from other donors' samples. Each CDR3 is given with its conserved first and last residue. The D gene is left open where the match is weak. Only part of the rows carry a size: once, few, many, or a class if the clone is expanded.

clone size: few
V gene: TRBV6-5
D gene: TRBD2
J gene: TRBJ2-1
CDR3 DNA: TGTGCCAGCAGTTACGAGACCGGGACTAGCGGGTACAATGAGCAGTTCTTC
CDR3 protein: CASSYETGTSGYNEQFF

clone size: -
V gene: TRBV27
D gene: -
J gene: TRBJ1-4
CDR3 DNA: TGTGCCAGCAGGGGGAGGGAATGGGCAACTAATGAAAAACTGTTTTTT
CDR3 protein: CASRGREWATNEKLFF

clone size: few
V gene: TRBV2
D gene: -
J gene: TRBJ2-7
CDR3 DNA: TGTGCCAGCAGTGAAAGGATAGCCTACGAGCAGTACTTC
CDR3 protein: CASSERIAYEQYF

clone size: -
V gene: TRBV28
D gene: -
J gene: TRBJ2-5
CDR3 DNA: TGTGCCAGCAGTTTATCGGAAGGGGGTCTCCAAGAGACCCAGTACTTC
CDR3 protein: CASSLSEGGLQETQYF

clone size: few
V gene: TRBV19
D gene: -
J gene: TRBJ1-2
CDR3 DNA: TGTGCCAGTAGTATTATCGGCGCACAAGACGGCTACACCTTC
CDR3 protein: CASSIIGAQDGYTF

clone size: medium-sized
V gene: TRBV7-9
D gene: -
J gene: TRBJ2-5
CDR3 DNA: TGTGCCAGCAGCTCGGGTCAAGAGACCCAGTACTTC
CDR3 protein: CASSSGQETQYF

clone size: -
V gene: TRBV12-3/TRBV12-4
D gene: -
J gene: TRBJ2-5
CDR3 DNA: TGTGCCAGCAGCCGCAGGGACCAAGAGACCCAGTACTTC
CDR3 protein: CASSRRDQETQYF

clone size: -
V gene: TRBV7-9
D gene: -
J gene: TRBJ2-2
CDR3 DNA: TGTGCCTCTTCTTACGAATTGAACACCGGGGAGCTGTTTTTT
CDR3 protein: CASSYELNTGELFF

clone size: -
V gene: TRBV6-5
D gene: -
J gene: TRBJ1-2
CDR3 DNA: TGTGCCAGCAGTCCCGGGAATGGAGGCTACACCTTC
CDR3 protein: CASSPGNGGYTF

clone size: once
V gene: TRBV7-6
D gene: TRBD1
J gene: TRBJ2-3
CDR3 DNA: TGTGCCAGCAGCTTAGAGTGGACAGGGGCGACAGATATGCAGTATTTT
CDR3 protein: CASSLEWTGATDMQYF

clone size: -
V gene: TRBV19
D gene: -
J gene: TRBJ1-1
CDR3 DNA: TGTGCCAGTAGTAATGACAGGACGAACACTGAAGCTTTCTTT
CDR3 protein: CASSNDRTNTEAFF

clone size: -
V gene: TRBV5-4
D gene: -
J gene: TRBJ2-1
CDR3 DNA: TGTGCCAGCAGCCCCTGGGGGGTGGGAGACGGAAATGAGCAGTTCTTC
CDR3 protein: CASSPWGVGDGNEQFF

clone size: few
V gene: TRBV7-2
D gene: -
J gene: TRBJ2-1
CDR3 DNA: TGTGCCAGCAGCTTAGAGTGGGGGGGCGCACACAATGAGCAGTTCTTC
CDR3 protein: CASSLEWGGAHNEQFF

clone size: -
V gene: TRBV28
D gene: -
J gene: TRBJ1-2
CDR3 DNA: TGTGCCAGCAGTTCTGAACCGGGCCTCGGCTATGGCTACACCTTC
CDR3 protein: CASSSEPGLGYGYTF

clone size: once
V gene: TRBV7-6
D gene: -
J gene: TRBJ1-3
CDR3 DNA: TGTGCCAGCCTTAGATCCGGAAACACCATATATTTT
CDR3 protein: CASLRSGNTIYF

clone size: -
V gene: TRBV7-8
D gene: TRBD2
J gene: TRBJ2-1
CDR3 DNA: TGTGCCAGCAGCTTAGGCGGGGGTGGGCACAGTGAGCAGTTCTTC
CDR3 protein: CASSLGGGGHSEQFF

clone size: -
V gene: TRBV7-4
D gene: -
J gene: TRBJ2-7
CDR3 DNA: TGTGCCAGCAGCCACGGAACGGTCCCCTACGAGCAGTACTTC
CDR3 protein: CASSHGTVPYEQYF

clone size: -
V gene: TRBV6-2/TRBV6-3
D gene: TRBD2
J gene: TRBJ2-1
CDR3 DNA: TGTGCCAGCACAGACCCGGGACTAGCGGGGGGATTTGAGCAGTTCTTC
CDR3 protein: CASTDPGLAGGFEQFF

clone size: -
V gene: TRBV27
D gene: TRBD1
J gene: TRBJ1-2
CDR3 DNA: TGTGCCAGCAGTTTTATCGTAACAGGGGGCCAACTTAACTATGGCTACACCTTC
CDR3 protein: CASSFIVTGGQLNYGYTF

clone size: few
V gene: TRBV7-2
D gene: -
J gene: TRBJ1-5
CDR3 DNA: TGTGCCAGCAGCACACTGGACGCTAATCAGCCCCAGCATTTT
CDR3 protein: CASSTLDANQPQHF

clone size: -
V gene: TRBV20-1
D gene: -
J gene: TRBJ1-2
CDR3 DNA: TGCAGTGCTAGTCCATCCGGCTACACCTTC
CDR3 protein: CSASPSGYTF

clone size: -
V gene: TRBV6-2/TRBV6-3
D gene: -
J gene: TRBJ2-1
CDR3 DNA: TGTGCCAGCAGTTACCCCGGCCGCTCACCCTCCTACAATGAGCAGTTCTTC
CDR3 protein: CASSYPGRSPSYNEQFF

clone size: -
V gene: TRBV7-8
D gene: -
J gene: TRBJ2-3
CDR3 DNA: TGTGCCAGCAGCTTAAAGGCAGGTCCTTGTCCGTGGGCAGATACGCAGTATTTT
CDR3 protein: CASSLKAGPCPWADTQYF

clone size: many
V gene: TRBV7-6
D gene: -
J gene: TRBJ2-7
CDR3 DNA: TGTGCCAGCAGCTTGGACTACCGCTACGAGCAGTACTTC
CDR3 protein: CASSLDYRYEQYF

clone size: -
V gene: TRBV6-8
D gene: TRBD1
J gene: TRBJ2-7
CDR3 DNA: TGTGCCAGCAGGGGGACAGATTTCTCCTACGAGCAGTACTTC
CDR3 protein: CASRGTDFSYEQYF

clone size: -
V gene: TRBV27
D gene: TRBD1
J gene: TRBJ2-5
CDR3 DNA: TGTGCCAGCTGTTTATCGGGACAGGGAGCGGAGACCCAGTACTTC
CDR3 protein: CASCLSGQGAETQYF

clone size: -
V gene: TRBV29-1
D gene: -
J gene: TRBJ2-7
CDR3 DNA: TGCAGCGTTGCCGGGGGTATCAAAGGCTACGAGCAGTACTTC
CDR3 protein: CSVAGGIKGYEQYF

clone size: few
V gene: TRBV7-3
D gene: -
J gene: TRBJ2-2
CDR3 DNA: TGTGCCAGCTCTGCCTTACTAAACCGGGAGCTGTTTTTT
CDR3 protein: CASSALLNRELFF

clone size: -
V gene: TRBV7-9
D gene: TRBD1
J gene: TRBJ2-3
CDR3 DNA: TGTGCCAGCAGCTCCTTACAGGGGACCACAGATACGCAGTATTTT
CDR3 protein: CASSSLQGTTDTQYF

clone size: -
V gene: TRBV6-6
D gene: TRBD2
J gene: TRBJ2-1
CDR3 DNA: TGTGCCAGCAGCCCGAGCGGGACGAACAATGAGCAGTTCTTC
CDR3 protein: CASSPSGTNNEQFF

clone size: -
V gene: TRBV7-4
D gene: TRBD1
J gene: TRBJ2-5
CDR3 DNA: TGTGCCAGCAGCAATACCGGGACAGTCTTTCAAGAGACCCAGTACTTC
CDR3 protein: CASSNTGTVFQETQYF

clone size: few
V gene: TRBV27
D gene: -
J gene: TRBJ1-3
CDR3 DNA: TGTGCCAGCAGTTTGGGCGGTGGAAACACCATATATTTT
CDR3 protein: CASSLGGGNTIYF

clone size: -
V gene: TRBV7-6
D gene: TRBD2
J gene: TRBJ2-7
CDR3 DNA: TGTGCCAGCAGCCCTCCGGGACTAATCTCCTACGAGCAGTACTTC
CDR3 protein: CASSPPGLISYEQYF

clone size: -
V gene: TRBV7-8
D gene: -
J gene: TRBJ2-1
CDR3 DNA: TGTGCCAGCAGCATAGGGGGGGCGCGATCTTCTGAGCAGTTCTTC
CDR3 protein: CASSIGGARSSEQFF

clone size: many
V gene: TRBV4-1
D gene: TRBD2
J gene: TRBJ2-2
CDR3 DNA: TGCGCCAGCAGCCAAGACGGGGGGTGGGTCGGGGAGCTGTTTTTT
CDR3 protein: CASSQDGGWVGELFF

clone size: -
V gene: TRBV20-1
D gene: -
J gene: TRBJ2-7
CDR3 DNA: TGCAGTGCTAGAGGGCCGGGTACCCCGGCCGTCGAGCAGTACTTC
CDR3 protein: CSARGPGTPAVEQYF

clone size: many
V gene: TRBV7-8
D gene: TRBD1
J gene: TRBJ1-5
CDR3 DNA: TGTGCCAGCAGCCTACTACAAGGGACAGTCGATCAGCCCCAGCATTTT
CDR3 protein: CASSLLQGTVDQPQHF

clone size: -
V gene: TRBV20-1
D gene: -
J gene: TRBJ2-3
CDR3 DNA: TGCAGTGTCAGTGGGGACACGGACACAGATACGCAGTATTTT
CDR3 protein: CSVSGDTDTDTQYF

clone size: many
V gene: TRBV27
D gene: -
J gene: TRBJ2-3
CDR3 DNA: TGTGCCAGCAGTTCGTGGACCGGATATACGCAGTATTTT
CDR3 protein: CASSSWTGYTQYF

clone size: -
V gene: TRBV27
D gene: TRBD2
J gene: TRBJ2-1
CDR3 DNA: TGTGCCAGCATTCCCCACGCGGGGGGGGCGAATGAGCAGTTCTTC
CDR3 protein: CASIPHAGGANEQFF

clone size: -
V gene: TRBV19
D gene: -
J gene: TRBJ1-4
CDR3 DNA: TGTGCCACCAGTAAATATGAAAAACTGTTTTTT
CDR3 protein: CATSKYEKLFF

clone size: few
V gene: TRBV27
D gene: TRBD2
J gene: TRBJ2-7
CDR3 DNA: TGTGCCAGCAGTTCACGGACTAGCGGAGACCGCTACGAGCAGTACTTC
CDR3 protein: CASSSRTSGDRYEQYF

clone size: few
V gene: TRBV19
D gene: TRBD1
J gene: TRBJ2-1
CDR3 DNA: TGTGCCAGTAGTATAGACAGGGGGTCCTACAATGAGCAGTTCTTC
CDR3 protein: CASSIDRGSYNEQFF

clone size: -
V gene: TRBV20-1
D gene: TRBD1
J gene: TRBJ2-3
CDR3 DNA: TGCAGTGTCGACAGGGGAGGAGATACGCAGTATTTT
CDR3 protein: CSVDRGGDTQYF

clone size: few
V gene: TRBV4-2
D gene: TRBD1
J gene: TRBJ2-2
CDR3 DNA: TGTGCCAGCAGCCAAGATGGGACAGGGCACGGCGGGGAGCTGTTTTTT
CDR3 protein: CASSQDGTGHGGELFF

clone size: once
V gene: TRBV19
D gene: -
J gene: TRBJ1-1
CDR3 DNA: TGTGCCAGTAGTAACGCAGCGGCTGAAGCTTTCTTT
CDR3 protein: CASSNAAAEAFF

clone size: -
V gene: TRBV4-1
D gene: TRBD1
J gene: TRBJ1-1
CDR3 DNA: TGCGCCAGCAGCCATCCGGGACAGGGGACCACTGAAGCTTTCTTT
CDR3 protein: CASSHPGQGTTEAFF

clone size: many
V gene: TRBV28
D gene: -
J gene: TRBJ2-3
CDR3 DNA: TGTGCCAGCAGTTTGGGTAGGGCAACAGATACGCAGTATTTT
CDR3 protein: CASSLGRATDTQYF

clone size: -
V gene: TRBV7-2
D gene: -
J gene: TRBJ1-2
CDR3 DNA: TGTGCCAGCGGGGGGGGAGGCTACACCTTC
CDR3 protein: CASGGGGYTF

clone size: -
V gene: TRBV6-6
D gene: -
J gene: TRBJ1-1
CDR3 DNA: TGTGCCAGCACCCCAGTTTCGCCCTGGACAGAGAGACCTATGAACACTGAAGCTTTCTTT
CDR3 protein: CASTPVSPWTERPMNTEAFF

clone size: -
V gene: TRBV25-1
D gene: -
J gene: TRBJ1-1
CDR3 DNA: TGTGCCAGCAGAAGGACGGCGAAGACTGAAGCTTTCTTT
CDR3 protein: CASRRTAKTEAFF

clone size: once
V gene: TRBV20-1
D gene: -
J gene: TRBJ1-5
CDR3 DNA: TGCAGTGCTTCTTTCTCGGGGGATCAGCCCCAGCATTTT
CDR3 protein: CSASFSGDQPQHF

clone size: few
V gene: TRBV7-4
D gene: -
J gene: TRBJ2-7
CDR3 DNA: TGTGCCAGCAGCTTAGTTTCCGGGGACGCAGGGTTCCGGTGGGAGCAGTACTTC
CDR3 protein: CASSLVSGDAGFRWEQYF

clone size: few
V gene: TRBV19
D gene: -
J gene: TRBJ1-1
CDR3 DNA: TGTGCCAGTAGTATAGGGTTCGGAGTAATGAACACTGAAGCTTTCTTT
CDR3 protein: CASSIGFGVMNTEAFF

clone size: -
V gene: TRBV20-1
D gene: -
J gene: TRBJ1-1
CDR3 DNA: TGCAGTGCTAGAGAGAGCGGGATCTGGGTGAACACTGAAGCTTTCTTT
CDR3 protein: CSARESGIWVNTEAFF

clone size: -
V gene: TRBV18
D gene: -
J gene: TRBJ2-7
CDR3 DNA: TGTGCCAGCTCTCGAGAGAGCGGCCTCTCCTACGAGCAGTACTTC
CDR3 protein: CASSRESGLSYEQYF

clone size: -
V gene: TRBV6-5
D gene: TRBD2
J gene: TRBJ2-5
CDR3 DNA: TGTGCCAGCAGTTACTCGCCGGGACTAGTGGAGACCCAGTACTTC
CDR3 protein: CASSYSPGLVETQYF